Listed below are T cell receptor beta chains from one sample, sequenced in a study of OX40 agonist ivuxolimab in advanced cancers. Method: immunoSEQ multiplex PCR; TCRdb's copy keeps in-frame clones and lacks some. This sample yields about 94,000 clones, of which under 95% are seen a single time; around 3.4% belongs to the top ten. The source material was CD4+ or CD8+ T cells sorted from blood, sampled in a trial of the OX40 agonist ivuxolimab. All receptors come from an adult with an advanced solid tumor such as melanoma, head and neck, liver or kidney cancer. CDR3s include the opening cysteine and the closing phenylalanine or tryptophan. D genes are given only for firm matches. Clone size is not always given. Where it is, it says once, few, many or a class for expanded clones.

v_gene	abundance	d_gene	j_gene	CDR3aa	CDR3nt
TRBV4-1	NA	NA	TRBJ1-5	CASSQIIGGQPQHF	TGCGCCAGCAGCCAAATCATAGGGGGTCAGCCCCAGCATTTT
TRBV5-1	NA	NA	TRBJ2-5	CASSLDWETQYF	TGCGCCAGCAGCTTGGATTGGGAGACCCAGTACTTC
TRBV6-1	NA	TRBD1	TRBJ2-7	CASSPGTGSYEQYF	TGTGCCAGCAGCCCCGGGACAGGGTCCTACGAGCAGTACTTC
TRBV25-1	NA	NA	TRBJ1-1	CASSESKKANTEAFF	TGTGCCAGCAGTGAATCTAAAAAGGCGAACACTGAAGCTTTCTTT
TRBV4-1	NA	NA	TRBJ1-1	CASSQDRGESFF	TGCGCCAGCAGCCAAGATCGAGGGGAGTCTTTCTTT
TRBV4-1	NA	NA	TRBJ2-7	CASSQDRGPQHF	TGCGCCAGCAGCCAAGACCGGGGACCACAGCACTTC
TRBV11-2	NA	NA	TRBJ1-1	CASSLAQGRNTEAFF	TGTGCCAGCAGCTTAGCCCAGGGAAGGAACACTGAAGCTTTCTTT
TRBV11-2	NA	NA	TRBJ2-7	CASSQPTGAYEQYF	TGTGCCAGCAGCCAGCCGACGGGAGCCTACGAGCAGTACTTC
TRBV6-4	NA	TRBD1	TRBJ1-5	CASRVPGQGDRSNQPQHF	TGTGCCAGCAGGGTACCGGGACAGGGGGATCGGAGCAATCAGCCCCAGCATTTT
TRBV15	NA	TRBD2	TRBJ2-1	CATSRIAGEPPYNEQFF	TGTGCCACCAGCAGAATAGCGGGAGAACCTCCCTACAATGAGCAGTTCTTC
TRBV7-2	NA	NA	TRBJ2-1	CASSFDRNSYNEQFF	TGTGCCAGCAGCTTCGACAGAAACTCCTACAATGAGCAGTTCTTC
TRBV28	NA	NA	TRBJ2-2	CASSPQTTRVGELFF	TGTGCCAGCAGTCCACAAACGACTAGGGTCGGGGAGCTGTTTTTT
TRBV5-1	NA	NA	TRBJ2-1	CASSFMGNEQFF	TGCGCCAGCAGCTTTATGGGTAATGAGCAGTTCTTC
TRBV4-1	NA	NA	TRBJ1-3	CASTVYEGYGNTIYF	TGCGCCAGCACCGTATACGAGGGATACGGAAACACCATATATTTT
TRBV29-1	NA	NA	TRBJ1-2	CSDDRGYTF	TGCAGCGATGACCGGGGCTACACCTTC
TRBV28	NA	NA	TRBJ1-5	CASGLPQPQHF	TGTGCCAGCGGCCTCCCTCAGCCCCAGCATTTT
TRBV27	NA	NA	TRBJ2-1	CASSFTGSYNEQFF	TGTGCCAGCAGTTTCACAGGTTCCTACAATGAGCAGTTCTTC
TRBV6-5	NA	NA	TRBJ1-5	CASSYAGGNQPQHF	TGTGCCAGCAGTTACGCGGGTGGGAATCAGCCCCAGCATTTT
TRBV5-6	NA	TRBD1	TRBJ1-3	CASSGGQGGYTIYF	TGTGCCAGCAGCGGAGGACAGGGAGGATACACCATATATTTT
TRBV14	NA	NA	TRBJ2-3	CASSQSINTQYF	TGTGCCAGCAGCCAATCCATAAATACGCAGTATTTT
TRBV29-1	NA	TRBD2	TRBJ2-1	CSAGPGLSGDEQFF	TGCAGCGCGGGACCGGGACTATCTGGAGATGAGCAGTTCTTC
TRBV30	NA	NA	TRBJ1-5	CACQQGYNQPQHF	TGTGCCTGCCAACAGGGTTACAATCAGCCCCAGCATTTT
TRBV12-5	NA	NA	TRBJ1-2	CASGLDGQYGYTF	TGTGCTAGTGGTTTGGACGGCCAGTATGGCTACACCTTC
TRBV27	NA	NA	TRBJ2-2	CASSFSDSGANTGELFF	TGTGCCAGCAGTTTTTCCGACTCAGGAGCGAACACCGGGGAGCTGTTTTTT
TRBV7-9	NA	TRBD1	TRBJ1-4	CASGTTGVDEKLFF	TGTGCCAGCGGAACGACAGGGGTGGATGAAAAACTGTTTTTT
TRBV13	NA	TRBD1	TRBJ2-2	CASSYPGQLPGELFF	TGTGCCAGCAGCTACCCGGGACAGTTACCCGGGGAGCTGTTTTTT
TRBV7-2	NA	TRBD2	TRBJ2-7	CASSLALAGTSGYEQYF	TGTGCCAGCAGCTTAGCGCTAGCCGGGACTAGCGGGTACGAGCAGTACTTC
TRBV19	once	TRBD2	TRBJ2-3	CASSSGLAGRYTQYF	TGTGCCAGTAGTTCAGGACTAGCGGGAAGGTATACGCAGTATTTT